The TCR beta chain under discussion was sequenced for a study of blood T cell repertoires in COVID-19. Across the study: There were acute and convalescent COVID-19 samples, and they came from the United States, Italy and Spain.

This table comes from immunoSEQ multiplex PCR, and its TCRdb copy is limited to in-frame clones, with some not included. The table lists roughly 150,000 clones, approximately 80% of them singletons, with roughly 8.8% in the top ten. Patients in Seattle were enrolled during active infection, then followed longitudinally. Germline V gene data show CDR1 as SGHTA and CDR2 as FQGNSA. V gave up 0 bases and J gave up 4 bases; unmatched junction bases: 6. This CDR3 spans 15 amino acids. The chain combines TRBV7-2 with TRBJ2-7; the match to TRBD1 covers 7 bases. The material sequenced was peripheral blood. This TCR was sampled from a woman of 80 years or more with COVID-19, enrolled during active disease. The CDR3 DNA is TGTGCCAGCAGCTTAGCCCGGGACAGACTTTACGAGCAGTACTTC. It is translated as CASSLARDRLYEQYF.